Below are 5 T cell receptor beta chains sequenced from a single sample in a study of blood T cells in healthy people across ages. A second PCR of roughly 7 to 11 cycles used a sample-barcoded 5' primer and a J-beta primer mix. TCRdb used MiXCR to reprocess the 5' RACE reads, holding one entry per CDR3 protein. The sample consists of 1,300,000 or so distinct CDR3 sequences, around 59% of them appearing once. The specimen sequenced was blood. Receptor source: a man in his late teens or twenties in good health.

V gene TRBV5-1 combines with J gene TRBJ2-7, with TRBD2 identical over 13 bases. The CDR3 length is 17 residues. Germline-derived CDR1 and CDR2 are SGHRS and YFSETQ. Losses at the gene ends were 4 bases for V and 4 bases for J; bases not matched to a gene: 11. The CDR3 nucleotides read TGCGCCAGCAGCACCGGACTAGCGGGAGAAGGAAGTTACGAGCAGTACTTC. It yields the protein CASSTGLAGEGSYEQYF.

This clonotype was seen repeatedly, ten times or more. The genes are TRBV25-1 and TRBJ2-6, with D perhaps TRBD2 (5 bases). The CDR3 is made up of 16 amino acids. Germline V gene lookup returns CDR1 MGHDK and CDR2 SYGVNS. Trimming removed 2 bases at V and 3 bases at J, with 11 bases between. CDR3 loop: CASSEGSDDGANVLTF. The CDR3 region has the DNA TGTGCCAGCAGTGAAGGGAGTGACGATGGGGCCAACGTCCTGACTTTC.

The sample holds a few counts of this clonotype. V gene TRBV6-2 or TRBV6-3 combines with J gene TRBJ1-5, with 10 bases that match TRBD1. Germline V gene lookup returns CDR1 MNHEY and CDR2 SVGEGT. The CDR3 covers 17 residues. J was trimmed by 3 bases and V by 1 base; bases with no gene match: 6. CDR3 nucleotide sequence: TGTGCCAGCAGTTACTGGGTGGGACAGGGGAACAATCAGCCCCAGCATTTT. Its protein is CASSYWVGQGNNQPQHF.

This clonotype has only one observation. One end of the junction varies from germline; a read error may be responsible. The rearrangement links TRBV6-5 to TRBJ1-2; no reliable D call. CDR3 length: 14 amino acids. Germline V lookup: CDR1 MNHEY, CDR2 SVGAGI. The CDR3 coding sequence is TGTGTCAGCACCCCCAAGGTGGCGTTCTATGGCTACACCTTC. As protein: CVSTPKVAFYGYTF.

The J gene is TRBJ2-1, the V gene TRBV10-3; 9 nucleotides align to TRBD2. After removal of 6 bases from V and 4 bases from J, the junction contained 10 bases not matched to a gene. Germline lookup yields CDR1 ENHRY and CDR2 SYGVKD. The CDR3 is made up of 16 amino acids. In DNA form, the CDR3 reads TGTGCCATCAGAGATAGCGGGAGAGCTTCTTACAATGAGCAGTTCTTC. Encoded protein: CAIRDSGRASYNEQFF.